This entry lists 8 T cell receptor beta chains sequenced from one sample in a study of cytomegalovirus exposure and HLA in healthy donors. PCR employed 60 Vbeta and 13 Jbeta primers. The method was immunoSEQ multiplex PCR; TCRdb's version includes in-frame clones alone and lacks a portion of them. The sample yields about 150,000 clones, about 76% seen once. The sequenced sample was PBMCs. The receptors come from a man aged 25 to 45 in good health and CMV-seropositive.

The rearrangement uses TRBV10-1 and TRBJ2-3; no clear D. V gave up 3 bases and J gave up 0 bases, with 4 bases separating them. The germline V gene encodes CDR1 WNHNN and CDR2 SYGVQD (reference sequence). The CDR3 runs 13 residues. CDR3 DNA sequence: TGCGCCAGCAGTGACCCGAGCACAGATACGCAGTATTTT. It is translated as CASSDPSTDTQYF.

J is TRBJ2-2 and V is TRBV9, with D possibly matching TRBD1 (5 bases). Trimming left V 4 bases short and J 4 bases short, with 8 bases between. The CDR3 covers 13 residues. The germline V gene encodes CDR1 SGDLS and CDR2 YYNGEE. CDR3 in amino acids: CASSLQVTGELFF. Here the CDR3 DNA reads TGTGCCAGCAGCCTACAGGTCACCGGGGAGCTGTTTTTT. Full variable domain (outside the CDR3, taken from reference TRBV9 and TRBJ2-2): DSGVTQTPKHLITATGQRVTLRCSPRSGDLSVYWYQQSLDQGLQFLIQYYNGEERAKGNILERFSAQQFPDLHSELNLSSLELGDSALYFCASSLQVTGELFFGEGSRLTVL.

The chain has TRBV29-1 and TRBJ2-3; 7 positions match TRBD2. The CDR3 sequence is 14 residues long. Trimming took 6 bases from V and 1 from J; bases not matched to a gene: 7. Germline lookup yields CDR1 SQVTM and CDR2 ANQGSEA. CDR3 sequence: CSVGGQAGTDTQYF. CDR3 nucleotides: TGCAGCGTGGGAGGGCAGGCCGGCACAGATACGCAGTATTTT.

V gene TRBV10-3 combines with J gene TRBJ2-5; 10 bases fit TRBD2. The CDR3 extends over 13 amino acids. In germline, CDR1 is ENHRY, CDR2 SYGVKD. Germline trimming cut 11 bases from V and 4 bases from J; bases unmatched to any gene: 7. The chain's CDR3 is CASLAGEGETQYF. The CDR3 nucleotides are TGTGCCTCTCTAGCGGGAGAGGGAGAGACCCAGTACTTC.

The table lists this clone with a few counts. The rearrangement links TRBV25-1 to TRBJ2-7; 7 bases align to TRBD1. V shed 7 bases and J 3 bases; nucleotides not matched to a gene: 6. The CDR3 consists of 13 residues. In germline, CDR1 is MGHDK, CDR2 SYGVNS. The CDR3 here is CASTTGSVYEQYF. CDR3 in DNA: TGTGCCAGCACGACAGGGTCTGTCTACGAGCAGTACTTC.

V and J are TRBV12-5 and TRBJ2-7; 7 positions match TRBD1. The V gene's germline CDR1 is LGHNT and CDR2 FRNRAP. The CDR3 loop spans 16 amino acids. The V and J ends lost 3 bases and 3 bases, in that order; junction bases with no gene match: 11. The DNA for the CDR3 is TGTGCTAGTGGTTTTAACAGGGGCGACGGGAACTACGAGCAGTACTTC. Its translation: CASGFNRGDGNYEQYF.

The chain has TRBV5-1 and TRBJ2-1, with TRBD2 matching over 11 bases. Losses at the gene ends were 4 bases for V and 6 bases for J; bases not matched to a gene: 6. In germline, CDR1 is SGHRS, CDR2 YFSETQ. This CDR3 spans 15 amino acids. The CDR3 protein is CASSVSGLAANEQFF. DNA for the CDR3: TGCGCCAGCAGCGTGTCGGGACTAGCGGCCAATGAGCAGTTCTTC.

The J gene is TRBJ2-5, the V gene TRBV30, with a tentative D call TRBD1 (5 bases). The end of the DNA is better explained by TRBJ2-7, so the J call may be wrong. Germline CDR1 GTSNPN, CDR2 SVGIG (reference sequence). This CDR3 contains 14 residues. The CDR3 loop is CAWSVRLQGTEQYF. The CDR3 region has the DNA TGTGCCTGGAGTGTTAGACTTCAGGGTACCGAGCAGTACTTC.